This T cell receptor beta chain was observed in a study of T-cell reconstitution after alpha-beta-depleted transplantation in children. Preparing the TCRbeta library involved the use of unique molecular identifiers. TCRdb passed the PCR reads through MiXCR, listing each CDR3 protein once. Of roughly 350,000 distinct CDR3 sequences in the sample, over 9% were seen once. V trimming: 5 bases; J trimming: 0 bases; junction bases outside the gene matches: 4. The CDR3 has 14 amino acids. The germline V gene encodes CDR1 SEHNR and CDR2 FQNEAQ (reference sequence). This clonotype was seen many times. The clonotype originates from a human donor who donated a stem cell graft to a child with acute lymphoblastic leukemia. Sequenced material: PBMCs from the stem cell graft donor, taken from the stem cell graft. V is TRBV7-9 and J is TRBJ2-7; 7 nucleotides align to TRBD2. CDR3 sequence (DNA): TGTGCCAGCAGCCGGCGGGAGAGCTCCTACGAGCAGTACTTC. This gives the protein CASSRRESSYEQYF.